The clone carrying this T cell receptor (beta chain) was counted a few times. The target antigen is unknown. TCRdb reanalysed the 5' RACE reads using MiXCR and keeps one entry per CDR3 protein. Of about 410,000 distinct CDR3 sequences in the sample, 23% were seen once. The sample originates from a study of T-cell memory formation after mild COVID-19. Trimming cost V 7 bases and J 1 base; bases outside gene matches: 2. This CDR3 contains 14 residues. Germline assignment: CDR1 SGHTA and CDR2 FQGTGA. Overall study findings and caveats: From day 15 to 85, contracting clones were balanced between CD4 and CD8, whereas later expanders leaned toward CD4+.

This TCR was sampled from an adult woman who had mild COVID-19 (a few samples of this study predate the infection). Cell type and time point are not known. The sequenced sample was PBMCs or a T cell subset sorted from them (not recorded which). V usage is TRBV7-3 and J usage is TRBJ2-3, with TRBD2 identical over 10 bases. CDR3: CASTLAGGTDTQYF. CDR3 sequence (DNA): TGTGCCAGCACCCTAGCGGGGGGCACAGATACGCAGTATTTT.